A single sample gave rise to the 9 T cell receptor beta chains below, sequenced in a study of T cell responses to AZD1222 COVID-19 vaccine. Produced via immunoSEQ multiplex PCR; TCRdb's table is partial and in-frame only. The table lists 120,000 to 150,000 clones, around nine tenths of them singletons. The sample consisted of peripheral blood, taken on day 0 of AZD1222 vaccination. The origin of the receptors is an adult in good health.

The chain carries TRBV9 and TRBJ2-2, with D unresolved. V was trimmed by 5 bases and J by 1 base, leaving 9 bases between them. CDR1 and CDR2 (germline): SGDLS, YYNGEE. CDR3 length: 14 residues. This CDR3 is CASRQSGNTGELFF. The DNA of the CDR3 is TGTGCCAGCAGACAGAGTGGGAACACCGGGGAGCTGTTTTTT.

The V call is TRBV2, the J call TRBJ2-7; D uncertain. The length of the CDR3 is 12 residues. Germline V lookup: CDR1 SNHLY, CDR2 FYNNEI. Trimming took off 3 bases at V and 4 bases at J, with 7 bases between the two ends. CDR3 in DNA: TGTGCCAGCAGTGAGTCCCGTTACGAGCAGTACTTC. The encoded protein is CASSESRYEQYF.

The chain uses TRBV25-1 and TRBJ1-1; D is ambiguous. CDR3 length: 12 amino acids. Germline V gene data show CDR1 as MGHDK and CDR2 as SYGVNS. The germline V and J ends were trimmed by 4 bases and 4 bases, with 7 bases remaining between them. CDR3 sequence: CASSVEFTEAFF. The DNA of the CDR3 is TGTGCCAGCAGTGTAGAATTCACTGAAGCTTTCTTT.

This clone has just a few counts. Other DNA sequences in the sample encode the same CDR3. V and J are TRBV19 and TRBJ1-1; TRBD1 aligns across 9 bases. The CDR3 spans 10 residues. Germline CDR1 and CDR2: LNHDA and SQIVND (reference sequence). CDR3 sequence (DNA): TGTGCGACAGGGGGCACTGAAGCTTTCTTT. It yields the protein CATGGTEAFF.

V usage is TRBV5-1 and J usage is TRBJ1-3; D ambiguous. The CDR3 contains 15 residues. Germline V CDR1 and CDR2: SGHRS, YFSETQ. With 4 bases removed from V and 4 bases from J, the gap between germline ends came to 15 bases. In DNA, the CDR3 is TGCGCCAGCAGCCTCTCCGGCGCGGCGGGAAACACCATATATTTT. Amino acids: CASSLSGAAGNTIYF.

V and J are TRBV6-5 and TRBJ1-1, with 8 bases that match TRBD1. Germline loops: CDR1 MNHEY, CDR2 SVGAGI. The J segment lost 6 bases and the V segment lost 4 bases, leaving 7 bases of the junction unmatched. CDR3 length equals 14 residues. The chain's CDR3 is CASSLGTGDAEAFF. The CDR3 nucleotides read TGTGCCAGCAGTTTGGGGACAGGCGACGCTGAAGCTTTCTTT.

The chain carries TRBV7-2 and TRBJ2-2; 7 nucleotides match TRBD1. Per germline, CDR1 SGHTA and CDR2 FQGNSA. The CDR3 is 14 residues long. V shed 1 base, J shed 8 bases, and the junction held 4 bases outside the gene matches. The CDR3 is CASSLGQGAGELFF. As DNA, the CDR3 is TGTGCCAGCAGCTTAGGACAGGGAGCAGGGGAGCTGTTTTTT.

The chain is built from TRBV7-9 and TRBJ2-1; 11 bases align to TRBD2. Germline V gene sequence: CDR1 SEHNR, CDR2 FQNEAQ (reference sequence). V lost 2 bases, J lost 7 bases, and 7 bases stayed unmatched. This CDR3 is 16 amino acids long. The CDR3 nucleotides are TGTGCCAGCAGCTTATGGCAAGGGACTAGCGGTAATGAGCAGTTCTTC. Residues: CASSLWQGTSGNEQFF.

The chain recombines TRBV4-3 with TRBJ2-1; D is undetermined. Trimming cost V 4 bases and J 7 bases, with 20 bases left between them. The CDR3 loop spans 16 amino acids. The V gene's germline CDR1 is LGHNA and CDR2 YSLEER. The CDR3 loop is CASSPVGGTPSNEQFF. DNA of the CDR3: TGCGCCAGCAGCCCCGTCGGCGGAACGCCCTCTAATGAGCAGTTCTTC.